This T cell receptor (beta chain) is from a study of T cell responses to AZD1222 COVID-19 vaccine. Clones were read by immunoSEQ multiplex PCR, and TCRdb kept only the in-frame ones, dropping some. The sample lists 100,000 to 120,000 clones; roughly 90% were seen once. Concerning this clone itself: As yet, its antigen is unknown.

Trimming removed 4 bases at V and 2 bases at J, with 8 bases between. From germline, CDR1 is MNHEY and CDR2 SMNVEV (reference sequence). The CDR3 extends over 13 amino acids. Overall study findings and caveats: Vaccination with two AZD1222 doses was followed by a rise in Spike-specific TCR breadth and depth.

Sequencing used peripheral blood, obtained 28 days after the second AZD1222 dose. The sequence came from an adult who received the AZD1222 COVID-19 vaccine. This chain links TRBV27 with TRBJ1-1; no definite D call. The CDR3 region has the DNA TGTGCCAGCAGTTCCTTGGTCAACACTGAAGCTTTCTTT. Translated: CASSSLVNTEAFF.